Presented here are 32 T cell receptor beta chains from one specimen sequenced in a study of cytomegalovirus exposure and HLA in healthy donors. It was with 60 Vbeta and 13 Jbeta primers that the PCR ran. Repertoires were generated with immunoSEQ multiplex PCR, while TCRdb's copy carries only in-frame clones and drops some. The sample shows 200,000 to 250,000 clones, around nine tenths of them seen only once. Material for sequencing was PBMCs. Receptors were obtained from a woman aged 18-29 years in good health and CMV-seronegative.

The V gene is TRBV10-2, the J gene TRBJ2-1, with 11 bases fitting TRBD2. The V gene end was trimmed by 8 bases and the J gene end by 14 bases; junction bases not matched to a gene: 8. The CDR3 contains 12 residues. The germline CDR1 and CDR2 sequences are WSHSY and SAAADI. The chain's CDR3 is CASSTSGGHEFF. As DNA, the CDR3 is TGCGCCAGCTCCACTAGCGGGGGACACGAGTTCTTC.

CDR3 bases: TGCGCCAGCAGCTTGGACCCCGTGAACAGACCCCCTGGAAACACCATATATTTT. Translating it yields CASSLDPVNRPPGNTIYF. This chain connects TRBV5-1 to TRBJ1-3; D ambiguous. The CDR3 covers 18 residues. Germline V CDR1 and CDR2: SGHRS, YFSETQ. With 0 bases removed from V and 2 bases from J, the gap between germline ends came to 18 bases.

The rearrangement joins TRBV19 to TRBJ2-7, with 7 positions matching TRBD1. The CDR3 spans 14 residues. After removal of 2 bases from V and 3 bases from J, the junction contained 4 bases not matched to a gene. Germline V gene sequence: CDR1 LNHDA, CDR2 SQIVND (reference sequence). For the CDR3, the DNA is TGTGCCAGTAGTATACTGGGGGACAGCTACGAGCAGTACTTC. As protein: CASSILGDSYEQYF.

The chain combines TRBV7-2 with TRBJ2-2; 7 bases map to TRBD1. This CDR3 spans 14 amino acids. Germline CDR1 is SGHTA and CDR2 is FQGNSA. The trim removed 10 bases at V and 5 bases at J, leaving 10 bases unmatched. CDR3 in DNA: TGTGCCACCTCGAGAAAACAGGGGACCGGGGAGCTGTTTTTT. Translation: CATSRKQGTGELFF.

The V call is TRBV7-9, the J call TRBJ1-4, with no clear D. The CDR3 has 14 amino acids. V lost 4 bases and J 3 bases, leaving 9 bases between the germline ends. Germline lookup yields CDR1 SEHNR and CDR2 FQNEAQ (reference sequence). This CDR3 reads CASSSRGSNEKLFF. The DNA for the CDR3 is TGTGCCAGCAGCTCCCGGGGTTCTAATGAAAAACTGTTTTTT.

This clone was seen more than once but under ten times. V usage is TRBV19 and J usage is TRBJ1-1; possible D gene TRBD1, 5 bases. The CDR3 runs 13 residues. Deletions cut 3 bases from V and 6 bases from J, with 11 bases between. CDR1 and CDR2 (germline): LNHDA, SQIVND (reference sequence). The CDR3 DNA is TGTGCCAGTAGTATCGGCAGGGCCGCTGAAGCTTTCTTT. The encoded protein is CASSIGRAAEAFF.

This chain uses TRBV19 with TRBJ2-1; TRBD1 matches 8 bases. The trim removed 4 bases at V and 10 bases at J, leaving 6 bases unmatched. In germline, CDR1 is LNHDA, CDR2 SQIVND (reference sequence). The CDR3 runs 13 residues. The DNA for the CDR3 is TGTGCCAGTAGTAACAGACAGGGGCAAGAGCAGTTCTTC. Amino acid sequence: CASSNRQGQEQFF.

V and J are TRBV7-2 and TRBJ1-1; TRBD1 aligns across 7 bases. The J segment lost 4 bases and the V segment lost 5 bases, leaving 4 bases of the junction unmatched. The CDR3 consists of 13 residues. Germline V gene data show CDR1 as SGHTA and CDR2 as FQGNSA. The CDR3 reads CASSLDRFTEAFF. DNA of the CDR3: TGTGCCAGCAGCCTGGACAGGTTCACTGAAGCTTTCTTT.

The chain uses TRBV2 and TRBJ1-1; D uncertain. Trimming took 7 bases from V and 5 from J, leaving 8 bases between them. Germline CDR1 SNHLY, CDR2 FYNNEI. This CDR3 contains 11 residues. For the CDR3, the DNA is TGTGCCAGCATCCAGGCGACTGAAGCTTTCTTT. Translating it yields CASIQATEAFF. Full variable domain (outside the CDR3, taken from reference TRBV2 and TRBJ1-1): EPEVTQTPSHQVTQMGQEVILRCVPISNHLYFYWYRQILGQKVEFLVSFYNNEISEKSEIFDDQFSVERPDGSNFTLKIRSTKLEDSAMYFCASIQATEAFFGQGTRLTVV.

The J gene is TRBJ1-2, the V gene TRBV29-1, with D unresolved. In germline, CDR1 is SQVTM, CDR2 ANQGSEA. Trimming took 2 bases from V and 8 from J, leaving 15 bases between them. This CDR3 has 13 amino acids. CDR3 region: CSVEWSRLKGYTF. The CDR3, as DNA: TGCAGCGTTGAATGGAGCCGTTTAAAGGGCTACACCTTC.

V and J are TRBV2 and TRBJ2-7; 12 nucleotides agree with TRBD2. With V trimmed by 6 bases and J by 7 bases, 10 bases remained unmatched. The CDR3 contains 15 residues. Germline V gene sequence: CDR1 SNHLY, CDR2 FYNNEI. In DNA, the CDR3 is TGTGCCAGCAGGGCGACTAGCGGGGGCGGCTATGAGCAGTACTTC. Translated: CASRATSGGGYEQYF. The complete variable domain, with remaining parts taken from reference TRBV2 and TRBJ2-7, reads EPEVTQTPSHQVTQMGQEVILRCVPISNHLYFYWYRQILGQKVEFLVSFYNNEISEKSEIFDDQFSVERPDGSNFTLKIRSTKLEDSAMYFCASRATSGGGYEQYFGPGTRLTVT.

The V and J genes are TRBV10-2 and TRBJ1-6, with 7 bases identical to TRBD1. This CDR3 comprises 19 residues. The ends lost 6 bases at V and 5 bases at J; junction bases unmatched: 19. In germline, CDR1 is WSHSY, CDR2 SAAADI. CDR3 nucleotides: TGCGCCAGCAGCAAGCTCATTAACCCGGGACAGAGGAATAATTCACCCCTCCACTTT. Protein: CASSKLINPGQRNNSPLHF.

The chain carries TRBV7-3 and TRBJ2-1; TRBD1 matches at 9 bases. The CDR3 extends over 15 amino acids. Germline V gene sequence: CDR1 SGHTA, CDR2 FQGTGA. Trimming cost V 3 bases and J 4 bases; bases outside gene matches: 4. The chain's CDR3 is CASSFDRGDYNEQFF. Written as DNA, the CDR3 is TGTGCCAGCAGCTTCGACAGGGGGGATTACAATGAGCAGTTCTTC.

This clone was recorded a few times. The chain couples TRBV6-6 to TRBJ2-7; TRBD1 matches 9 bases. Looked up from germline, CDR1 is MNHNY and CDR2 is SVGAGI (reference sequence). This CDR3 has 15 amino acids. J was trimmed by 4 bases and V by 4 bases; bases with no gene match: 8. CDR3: CASSSDRGPRYEQYF. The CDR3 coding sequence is TGTGCCAGCAGTTCGGACAGGGGCCCTAGGTACGAGCAGTACTTC.

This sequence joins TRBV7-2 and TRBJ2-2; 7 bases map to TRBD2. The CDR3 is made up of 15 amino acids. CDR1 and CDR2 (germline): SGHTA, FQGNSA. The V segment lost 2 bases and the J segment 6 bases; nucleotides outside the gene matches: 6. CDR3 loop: CASSLLPSGAGELFF. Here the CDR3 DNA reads TGTGCCAGCAGCTTATTACCTAGCGGCGCCGGGGAGCTGTTTTTT.

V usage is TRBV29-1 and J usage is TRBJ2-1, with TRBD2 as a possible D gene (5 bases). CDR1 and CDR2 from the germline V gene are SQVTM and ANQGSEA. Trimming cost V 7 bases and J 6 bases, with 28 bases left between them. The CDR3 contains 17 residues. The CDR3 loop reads CSAQLSSYHLSGNEQFF. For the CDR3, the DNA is TGCAGCGCCCAACTGTCTAGCTATCATCTGTCTGGCAATGAGCAGTTCTTC.

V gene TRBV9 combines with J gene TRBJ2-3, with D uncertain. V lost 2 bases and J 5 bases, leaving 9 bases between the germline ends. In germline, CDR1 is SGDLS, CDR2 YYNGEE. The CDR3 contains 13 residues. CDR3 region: CASSVQGVDTQYF. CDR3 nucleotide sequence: TGTGCCAGCAGCGTGCAAGGAGTAGATACGCAGTATTTT. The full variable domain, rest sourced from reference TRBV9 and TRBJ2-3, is DSGVTQTPKHLITATGQRVTLRCSPRSGDLSVYWYQQSLDQGLQFLIQYYNGEERAKGNILERFSAQQFPDLHSELNLSSLELGDSALYFCASSVQGVDTQYFGPGTRLTVL.

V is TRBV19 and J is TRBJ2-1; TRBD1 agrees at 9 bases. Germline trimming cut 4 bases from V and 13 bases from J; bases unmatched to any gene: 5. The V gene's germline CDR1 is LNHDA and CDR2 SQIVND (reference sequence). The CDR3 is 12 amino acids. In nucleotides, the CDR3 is TGTGCCAGTAGTACGGACAGGGGTGGACAGTTCTTC. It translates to CASSTDRGGQFF.

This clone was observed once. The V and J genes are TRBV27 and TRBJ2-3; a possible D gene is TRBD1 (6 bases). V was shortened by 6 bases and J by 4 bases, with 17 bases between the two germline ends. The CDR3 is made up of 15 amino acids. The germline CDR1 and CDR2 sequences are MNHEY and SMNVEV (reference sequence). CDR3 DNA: TGTGCCAGCAGGCGTTACAGGGAATGGGCAGATACGCAGTATTTT. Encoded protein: CASRRYREWADTQYF.

CDR3 DNA sequence: TGTGCCAGCAGCTCGCCGGGACTTAGTTCAGATACGCAGTATTTT. Its translation: CASSSPGLSSDTQYF. The chain links TRBV7-2 to TRBJ2-3, with D possibly TRBD2 on 6 matching bases. The CDR3 is 15 residues long. Looked up from germline, CDR1 is SGHTA and CDR2 is FQGNSA. Trimming pared 4 bases from V and 4 bases from J, leaving 15 bases between.

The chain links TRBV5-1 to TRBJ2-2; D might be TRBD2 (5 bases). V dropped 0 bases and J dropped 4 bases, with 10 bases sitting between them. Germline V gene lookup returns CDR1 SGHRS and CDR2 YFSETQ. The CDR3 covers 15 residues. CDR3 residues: CASSLAPGGTGELFF. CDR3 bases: TGCGCCAGCAGCTTGGCGCCCGGAGGCACCGGGGAGCTGTTTTTT. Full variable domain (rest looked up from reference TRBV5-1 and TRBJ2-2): KAGVTQTPRYLIKTRGQQVTLSCSPISGHRSVSWYQQTPGQGLQFLFEYFSETQRNKGNFPGRFSGRQFSNSRSEMNVSTLELGDSALYLCASSLAPGGTGELFFGEGSRLTVL.

The CDR3 sequence is CASRATGGSSGELFF. CDR3 nucleotide sequence: TGTGCCAGCAGGGCTACAGGGGGTTCTAGCGGGGAGCTGTTTTTT. This chain connects TRBV27 to TRBJ2-2; TRBD1 agrees at 8 bases. The CDR3 has 15 amino acids. Per germline, CDR1 MNHEY and CDR2 SMNVEV (reference sequence). V gave up 6 bases and J gave up 7 bases; unmatched junction bases: 10.

The CDR3 sequence: CASRNPGGVHNEQFF. CDR3 DNA: TGTGCCAGCAGAAACCCCGGCGGAGTGCACAATGAGCAGTTCTTC. The V gene is TRBV11-2, the J gene TRBJ2-1; D not resolved. Germline CDR1 is SGHAT and CDR2 is FQNNGV. The length of the CDR3 is 15 residues. The V end lost 6 bases, the J end lost 5 bases, and 17 bases lay between the germline ends.

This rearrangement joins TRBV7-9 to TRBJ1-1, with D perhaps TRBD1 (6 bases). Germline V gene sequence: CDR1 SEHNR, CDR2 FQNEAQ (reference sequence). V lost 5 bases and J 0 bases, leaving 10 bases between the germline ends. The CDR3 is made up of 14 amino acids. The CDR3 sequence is CASSLTGLNTEAFF. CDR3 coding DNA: TGTGCCAGCAGCCTAACAGGGTTGAACACTGAAGCTTTCTTT.

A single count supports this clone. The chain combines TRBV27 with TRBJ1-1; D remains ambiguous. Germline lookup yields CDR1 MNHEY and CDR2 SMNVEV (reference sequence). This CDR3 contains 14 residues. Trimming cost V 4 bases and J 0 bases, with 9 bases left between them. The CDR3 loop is CASSSPGMNTEAFF. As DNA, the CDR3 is TGTGCCAGCAGTTCCCCGGGGATGAACACTGAAGCTTTCTTT.

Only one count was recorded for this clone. The CDR3 nucleotides are TGTGCCAGCAGTTCCCCTTGGCAGCGAGGTTTCCACGAGCAGTACTTC. It encodes CASSSPWQRGFHEQYF. The chain carries TRBV6-5 and TRBJ2-5; D not certain. The J call may be wrong; the DNA end is better matched by TRBJ2-7. Germline CDR1 and CDR2: MNHEY and SVGAGI. This CDR3 comprises 16 residues.

The CDR3 DNA follows: TGTGCCAGCAGCCAAACCGGGACAGGGGAGACCCAGTACTTC. This gives the protein CASSQTGTGETQYF. The rearrangement uses TRBV6-4 and TRBJ2-5; 9 bases match TRBD1. Germline assignment: CDR1 MRHNA and CDR2 SNTAGT. The J segment lost 5 bases and the V segment lost 6 bases, leaving 7 bases of the junction unmatched. The CDR3 runs 14 residues.

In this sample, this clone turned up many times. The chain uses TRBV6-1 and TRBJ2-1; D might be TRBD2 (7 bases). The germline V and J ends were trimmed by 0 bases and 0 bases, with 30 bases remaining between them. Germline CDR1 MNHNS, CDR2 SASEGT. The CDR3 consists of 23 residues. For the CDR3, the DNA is TGTGCCAGCAGTGAAGCAGGGCGCCTTCCGGGGGGCTTTTCACTATACTCCTACAATGAGCAGTTCTTC. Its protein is CASSEAGRLPGGFSLYSYNEQFF.

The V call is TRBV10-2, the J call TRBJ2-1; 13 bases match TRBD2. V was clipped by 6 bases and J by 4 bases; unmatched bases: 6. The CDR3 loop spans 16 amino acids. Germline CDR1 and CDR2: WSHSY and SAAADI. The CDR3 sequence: CASRGGLAGKYNEQFF. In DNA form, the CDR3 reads TGCGCCAGCAGGGGGGGACTAGCGGGGAAATACAATGAGCAGTTCTTC.

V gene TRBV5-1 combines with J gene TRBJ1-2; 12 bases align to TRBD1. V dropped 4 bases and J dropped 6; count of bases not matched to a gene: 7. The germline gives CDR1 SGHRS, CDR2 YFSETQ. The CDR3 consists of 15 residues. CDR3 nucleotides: TGCGCCAGCAGCACCTCCGGGACAGGGGGCCATGGCTACACCTTC. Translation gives CASSTSGTGGHGYTF.

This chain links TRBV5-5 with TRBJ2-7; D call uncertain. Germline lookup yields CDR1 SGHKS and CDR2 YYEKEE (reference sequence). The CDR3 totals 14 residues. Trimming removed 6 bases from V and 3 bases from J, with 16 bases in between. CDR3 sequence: CASTLRRINYEQYF. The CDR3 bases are TGTGCCAGCACACTAAGGCGGATAAACTACGAGCAGTACTTC. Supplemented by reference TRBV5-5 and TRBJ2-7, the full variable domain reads DAGVTQSPTHLIKTRGQQVTLRCSPISGHKSVSWYQQVLGQGPQFIFQYYEKEERGRGNFPDRFSARQFPNYSSELNVNALLLGDSALYLCASTLRRINYEQYFGPGTRLTVT.

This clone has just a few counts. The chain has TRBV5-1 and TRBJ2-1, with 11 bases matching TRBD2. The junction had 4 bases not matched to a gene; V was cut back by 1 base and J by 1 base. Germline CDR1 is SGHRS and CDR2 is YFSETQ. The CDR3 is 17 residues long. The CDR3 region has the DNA TGCGCCAGCAGCTTGACGCCTAGCGGGAGGTCCTACAATGAGCAGTTCTTC. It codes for CASSLTPSGRSYNEQFF.